This is a list of T cell receptor beta chains from one sample in a study of T cells in Graves' hyperthyroidism and ophthalmopathy. Using its own MiXCR run on the multiplex PCR reads, TCRdb lists one record per CDR3 protein. The sample shows some 700,000 distinct CDR3 sequences, roughly a sixth of them seen only once. Sequencing was done on a sample of blood. The receptors were gathered from a middle-aged man with Graves' hyperthyroidism. Both conserved end residues are part of each CDR3. D genes are given only for firm matches.

d_call: NA; j_call: TRBJ2-1; v_call: TRBV9; cdr3_aa: CASSSGPSAAYNEQFF
d_call: TRBD1; j_call: TRBJ2-4; v_call: TRBV9; cdr3_aa: CASSPRGQAKNIQYF
d_call: NA; j_call: TRBJ2-2; v_call: TRBV27; cdr3_aa: CASSFYPGPNTGELFF
d_call: NA; j_call: TRBJ2-5; v_call: TRBV18; cdr3_aa: CASSPGMGRKETQYF
d_call: NA; j_call: TRBJ1-2; v_call: TRBV28; cdr3_aa: CASRTATGSGLGGYTF
d_call: NA; j_call: TRBJ1-5; v_call: TRBV12-3/TRBV12-4; cdr3_aa: CASSSVAGNQPQHF
d_call: TRBD1; j_call: TRBJ2-1; v_call: TRBV5-1; cdr3_aa: CASSAWTGGLSSYNEQFF
d_call: NA; j_call: TRBJ1-5; v_call: TRBV15; cdr3_aa: CATSRQRNQPQHF
d_call: NA; j_call: TRBJ1-3; v_call: TRBV28; cdr3_aa: CASSLWQLNTIYF
d_call: NA; j_call: TRBJ1-4; v_call: TRBV4-1; cdr3_aa: CASSQDWGANEKLFF
d_call: NA; j_call: TRBJ1-1; v_call: TRBV12-3/TRBV12-4; cdr3_aa: CASSFVAGAEAFF
d_call: NA; j_call: TRBJ1-2; v_call: TRBV5-1; cdr3_aa: CASSLNTGYGYTF
d_call: TRBD1; j_call: TRBJ2-1; v_call: TRBV2; cdr3_aa: CASSEIGTGDNNEQFF
d_call: NA; j_call: TRBJ2-1; v_call: TRBV6-5; cdr3_aa: CASSYQGPYNEQFF
d_call: TRBD1; j_call: TRBJ2-5; v_call: TRBV30; cdr3_aa: CAWSPSGTGETQYF
d_call: NA; j_call: TRBJ1-1; v_call: TRBV6-1; cdr3_aa: CASSPTTSSTEAFF
d_call: NA; j_call: TRBJ1-4; v_call: TRBV20-1; cdr3_aa: CSAKDPGGQRFEKLFF
d_call: NA; j_call: TRBJ2-3; v_call: TRBV5-1; cdr3_aa: CASSLTGHRTDTQYF
d_call: TRBD2; j_call: TRBJ2-5; v_call: TRBV10-3; cdr3_aa: CAISAGGAQETQYF
d_call: NA; j_call: TRBJ2-3; v_call: TRBV19; cdr3_aa: CASSVAYTDTQYF
d_call: NA; j_call: TRBJ1-6; v_call: TRBV27; cdr3_aa: CASRDLQSSYNSPLHF
d_call: TRBD2; j_call: TRBJ2-1; v_call: TRBV27; cdr3_aa: CASSPRRGGDNEQFF
d_call: TRBD1; j_call: TRBJ2-1; v_call: TRBV4-2; cdr3_aa: CASSQYEDRGYNEQFF
d_call: NA; j_call: TRBJ1-2; v_call: TRBV7-2; cdr3_aa: CASSLDRSYNYGYTF
d_call: NA; j_call: TRBJ2-7; v_call: TRBV7-2; cdr3_aa: CASSRLESYEQYF
d_call: TRBD1; j_call: TRBJ1-1; v_call: TRBV6-1; cdr3_aa: CASRGWTGPSIRTEAFF
d_call: NA; j_call: TRBJ2-7; v_call: TRBV20-1; cdr3_aa: CSADTGRIYEQYF
d_call: NA; j_call: TRBJ1-3; v_call: TRBV2; cdr3_aa: CASKVGGARSGNTIYF
d_call: NA; j_call: TRBJ2-1; v_call: TRBV7-2; cdr3_aa: CASSLAVSSYNEQFF
d_call: NA; j_call: TRBJ2-3; v_call: TRBV18; cdr3_aa: CASSRLQVNPSTDTQYF
d_call: NA; j_call: TRBJ2-1; v_call: TRBV20-1; cdr3_aa: CSADEEWGLNSYNEQFF
d_call: NA; j_call: TRBJ1-3; v_call: TRBV7-2; cdr3_aa: CASSFGGVSGNTIYF
d_call: NA; j_call: TRBJ1-5; v_call: TRBV2; cdr3_aa: CASSPGGSGNQPQHF
d_call: NA; j_call: TRBJ2-5; v_call: TRBV7-3; cdr3_aa: CASSLTGVQETQYF
d_call: NA; j_call: TRBJ2-3; v_call: TRBV18; cdr3_aa: CTSSPGLASTDTQYF
d_call: NA; j_call: TRBJ2-1; v_call: TRBV2; cdr3_aa: CASIKRIGTSVGFGNEQFF
d_call: TRBD1; j_call: TRBJ1-1; v_call: TRBV5-1; cdr3_aa: CASSSPTGSGPMNTEAFF
d_call: NA; j_call: TRBJ2-5; v_call: TRBV19; cdr3_aa: CASSIIREETQYF
d_call: TRBD1; j_call: TRBJ1-2; v_call: TRBV7-8; cdr3_aa: CASSLGIRQGNYGYTF
d_call: NA; j_call: TRBJ2-1; v_call: TRBV28; cdr3_aa: CASSFDSTYNEQFF
d_call: TRBD2; j_call: TRBJ2-6; v_call: TRBV20-1; cdr3_aa: CSARAPKAGALSGANVLTF
d_call: TRBD2; j_call: TRBJ2-5; v_call: TRBV20-1; cdr3_aa: CSGFGRASQETQYF
d_call: TRBD2; j_call: TRBJ2-3; v_call: TRBV28; cdr3_aa: CASSLSQAGGARDTQYF
d_call: NA; j_call: TRBJ2-1; v_call: TRBV12-3/TRBV12-4; cdr3_aa: CASSFFSGHCNEQFF
d_call: TRBD1; j_call: TRBJ1-1; v_call: TRBV9; cdr3_aa: CASSVAAGGGTEAFF
d_call: NA; j_call: TRBJ2-1; v_call: TRBV7-9; cdr3_aa: CASRLDVGEQFF
d_call: TRBD1; j_call: TRBJ2-5; v_call: TRBV6-2/TRBV6-3; cdr3_aa: CASTPGTGGQETQYF
d_call: NA; j_call: TRBJ2-5; v_call: TRBV18; cdr3_aa: CASSLAPRETQYF
d_call: NA; j_call: TRBJ1-6; v_call: TRBV7-2; cdr3_aa: CASSFSGRNSPLHF
d_call: NA; j_call: TRBJ1-6; v_call: TRBV19; cdr3_aa: CASSKRTVFEPLHF
d_call: NA; j_call: TRBJ1-1; v_call: TRBV28; cdr3_aa: CASSPGVRGGNTEAFF
d_call: TRBD2; j_call: TRBJ2-1; v_call: TRBV24-1; cdr3_aa: CATSGGGGNEQFF
d_call: NA; j_call: TRBJ1-4; v_call: TRBV7-2; cdr3_aa: CASSRPREKLFF
d_call: TRBD1; j_call: TRBJ1-6; v_call: TRBV6-4; cdr3_aa: CASRETGPGSPPHF
d_call: NA; j_call: TRBJ1-1; v_call: TRBV6-1; cdr3_aa: CASSQHEYTEAFF
d_call: TRBD2; j_call: TRBJ2-1; v_call: TRBV20-1; cdr3_aa: CSQGTSRTYNEQFF
d_call: TRBD2; j_call: TRBJ2-7; v_call: TRBV11-2; cdr3_aa: CASSLVTSGDEQYF